Presented here are 24 T cell receptor beta chains from one specimen sequenced in a study of OX40 agonist ivuxolimab in advanced cancers. The method was immunoSEQ multiplex PCR; TCRdb's version includes in-frame clones alone and lacks a portion of them. Of tens of thousands of clones listed, around nine tenths were seen once; the top ten hold under 0.8%. The source material was CD4+ or CD8+ T cells sorted from blood, sampled in a trial of the OX40 agonist ivuxolimab. These TCRs come from an adult with an advanced solid tumor such as melanoma, head and neck, liver or kidney cancer.

The CDR3 DNA follows: TGTGCCAGTTCAAGGCTAGGGAACTACGAGCAGTACTTC. It codes for CASSRLGNYEQYF. This chain connects TRBV27 to TRBJ2-7; D not certain. Trimming pared 9 bases from V and 3 bases from J, leaving 15 bases between. The CDR3 runs to 13 residues. Germline loops: CDR1 MNHEY, CDR2 SMNVEV (reference sequence).

The CDR3: CSVEVQGSYEQYF. The CDR3 DNA sequence: TGCAGCGTTGAAGTGCAGGGTTCCTACGAGCAGTACTTC. The rearrangement uses TRBV29-1 and TRBJ2-7; maybe TRBD1 (5 bases). The CDR3 covers 13 residues. Trimming took 1 base from V and 1 from J, leaving 8 bases between them. The germline V gene encodes CDR1 SQVTM and CDR2 ANQGSEA.

The rearrangement links TRBV6-1 to TRBJ1-1; D may be TRBD1 (5 bases). V was shortened by 6 bases and J by 5 bases, with 19 bases between the two germline ends. The germline V gene has CDR1 MNHNS and CDR2 SASEGT. The CDR3 consists of 15 residues. The CDR3 DNA reads as TGTGCCAGCAGAACGTTGGGGGTCGGGGGGACTGAAGCTTTCTTT. Translation gives CASRTLGVGGTEAFF.

This clone was seen only once. This rearrangement joins TRBV27 to TRBJ2-5; 8 bases match TRBD1. This CDR3 comprises 15 residues. V gave up 6 bases and J gave up 1 base; unmatched junction bases: 7. Germline CDR1 and CDR2: MNHEY and SMNVEV (reference sequence). DNA for the CDR3: TGTGCCAGCAGGTACAGGGGGTTCGGCCAAGAGACCCAGTACTTC. Its protein is CASRYRGFGQETQYF.

This chain links TRBV7-3 with TRBJ1-1; 9 positions agree with TRBD1. The CDR3 totals 14 residues. Trimming at V came to 6 bases and at J to 1 base, leaving 3 bases not matched to a gene. Germline-derived CDR1 and CDR2 are SGHTA and FQGTGA. As DNA, the CDR3 is TGTGCCAGCAGACTGGGACAGGGGAACACTGAAGCTTTCTTT. Translated, it gives CASRLGQGNTEAFF.

The chain recombines TRBV9 with TRBJ2-7, with D tentatively TRBD2 (5 bases). V was trimmed by 3 bases and J by 2 bases, leaving 12 bases between them. The CDR3 sequence is 14 residues long. Germline V gene data show CDR1 as SGDLS and CDR2 as YYNGEE. CDR3 in DNA: TGTGCCAGCAGCGAGGACTTACGAGCCTACGAGCAGTACTTC. It is translated as CASSEDLRAYEQYF.

This chain uses TRBV29-1 with TRBJ1-5, with D unclear. V lost 6 bases to trimming and J lost 0 bases, with 9 bases between them. Germline V gene data show CDR1 as SQVTM and CDR2 as ANQGSEA. CDR3 length: 13 residues. The CDR3 protein is CSVGTDSNQPQHF. In DNA, the CDR3 is TGCAGCGTGGGCACAGATAGCAATCAGCCCCAGCATTTT.

This chain uses TRBV7-3 with TRBJ2-2, with D possibly being TRBD2 (5 bases). V lost 2 bases, J lost 6 bases, and 13 bases lay in between. The CDR3 length is 15 residues. The germline gives CDR1 SGHTA, CDR2 FQGTGA. The CDR3 sequence is CASSLEGSWAGELFF. CDR3 nucleotides: TGTGCCAGCAGCTTAGAAGGGAGTTGGGCCGGGGAGCTGTTTTTT. The variable domain in full, with the rest retrieved from reference TRBV7-3 and TRBJ2-2, is GAGVSQTPSNKVTEKGKYVELRCDPISGHTALYWYRQSLGQGPEFLIYFQGTGAADDSGLPNDRFFAVRPEGSVSTLKIQRTERGDSAVYLCASSLEGSWAGELFFGEGSRLTVL.

The chain links TRBV7-9 to TRBJ2-1; possible D gene TRBD2, 7 bases. Trimming took off 0 bases at V and 7 bases at J, with 13 bases between the two ends. The CDR3 consists of 15 residues. The germline V gene has CDR1 SEHNR and CDR2 FQNEAQ (reference sequence). CDR3 DNA: TGTGCCAGCAGCTTAGCGGGGGGGCCAGGTAATGAGCAGTTCTTC. Translation: CASSLAGGPGNEQFF.

This clone appeared a few times. CDR3 sequence reads: CAWNWGAANEKLFF. Here the CDR3 DNA reads TGTGCCTGGAATTGGGGGGCTGCTAATGAAAAACTGTTTTTT. V is TRBV30 and J is TRBJ1-4; possible D gene TRBD1, 6 bases. This CDR3 region has 14 residues. The V gene's germline CDR1 is GTSNPN and CDR2 SVGIG (reference sequence). Trimming took off 4 bases at V and 3 bases at J, with 12 bases between the two ends.

This sequence joins TRBV19 and TRBJ1-6; TRBD1 might be the D (5 bases). The V end lost 10 bases, the J end lost 9 bases, and 13 bases lay between the germline ends. CDR3 length: 12 residues. CDR1 LNHDA and CDR2 SQIVND come from the germline V gene (reference sequence). The CDR3, as DNA: TGTGCCACCCAGGGAGGCACTTCACCCCTCCACTTT. Translated, it gives CATQGGTSPLHF.

The chain couples TRBV4-1 to TRBJ2-3; a possible D gene is TRBD2 (6 bases). CDR3 length: 17 amino acids. Germline V lookup: CDR1 MGHRA, CDR2 YSYEKL. The V gene lost 3 bases and the J gene lost 3 bases, with 19 bases spanning the gap. CDR3 nucleotides: TGCGCCAGCAGCCAGGAGATCCCGGGGGAAATAACAGATACGCAGTATTTT. Translated: CASSQEIPGEITDTQYF.

This sequence joins TRBV20-1 and TRBJ1-4, with D unclear. The germline CDR1 and CDR2 sequences are DFQATT and SNEGSKA (reference sequence). The CDR3 spans 11 residues. Between the trimmed V and J ends, which lost 1 base and 7 bases, there was a span of 4 bases. CDR3 bases: TGCAGTGCTAGAGGGGTTGAAAAACTGTTTTTT. It codes for CSARGVEKLFF.

The chain recombines TRBV19 with TRBJ2-5; 11 positions match TRBD2. The V and J ends lost 5 bases and 4 bases, in that order; junction bases with no gene match: 9. Germline V gives CDR1 LNHDA, CDR2 SQIVND (reference sequence). This CDR3 spans 16 amino acids. The CDR3 here is CASSSPGLAARETQYF. The CDR3 nucleotides read TGTGCCAGTAGTTCCCCGGGACTAGCGGCGAGAGAGACCCAGTACTTC.

The J gene is TRBJ1-5, the V gene TRBV12-5, with D perhaps matching TRBD1 (5 bases). The CDR3 loop spans 14 amino acids. CDR1 and CDR2 (germline): LGHNT, FRNRAP. Trimming stripped 7 bases from V and 6 bases from J, with 16 bases between. CDR3 sequence reads: CASAYDSGRQPQHF. The CDR3 nucleotides are TGTGCTAGTGCCTATGACAGCGGTCGTCAGCCCCAGCATTTT.

This clone was seen just once. The J gene is TRBJ1-2, the V gene TRBV28; no clear D gene. Trimming pared 5 bases from V and 4 bases from J, leaving 14 bases between. Germline CDR1 reads MDHEN; CDR2 reads SYDVKM. This CDR3 comprises 14 residues. The CDR3 is CASSPRTDFYGYTF. The DNA for the CDR3 is TGTGCCAGCAGTCCCCGGACGGATTTCTATGGCTACACCTTC.

The CDR3 DNA reads TGTGCCTCCCTCGGCTCTGGGGCCAACGTCCTGACTTTC. Protein: CASLGSGANVLTF. The genes are TRBV7-9 and TRBJ2-6; D is uncertain. Germline-derived CDR1 and CDR2 are SEHNR and FQNEAQ (reference sequence). CDR3 length equals 13 residues. V lost 11 bases and J 0 bases, leaving 8 bases between the germline ends.

The rearrangement uses TRBV6-1 and TRBJ1-2, with a weak D call TRBD1 (6 bases). The CDR3 length is 13 residues. In germline, CDR1 is MNHNS, CDR2 SASEGT. V was trimmed by 7 bases and J by 8 bases, leaving 17 bases between them. The chain's CDR3 is CASKPGGARGYTF. The CDR3, as DNA: TGTGCCAGCAAACCCGGGGGGGCGCGGGGCTACACCTTC.

V usage is TRBV7-3 and J usage is TRBJ2-5; tentatively, D is TRBD1 or TRBD2 (5 bases each). The CDR3 runs to 13 residues. The V end was cut by 5 bases, the J end by 4 bases, with 11 bases between. Germline CDR1 and CDR2: SGHTA and FQGTGA. The CDR3 coding sequence is TGTGCCAGCAGCGTCGGGACGGCAGAGACCCAGTACTTC. This translates into CASSVGTAETQYF.

The chain has TRBV11-2 and TRBJ2-1; possible D gene TRBD1, 7 bases. This CDR3 comprises 16 residues. Per germline, CDR1 SGHAT and CDR2 FQNNGV. Deletions cut 5 bases from V and 2 bases from J, with 16 bases between. The CDR3 DNA is TGTGCCAGCAGCCCTACCCGCGGGACAGCCTACAATGAGCAGTTCTTC. This gives the protein CASSPTRGTAYNEQFF.

This clone was seen a handful of times. The chain uses TRBV5-1 and TRBJ2-3, with 7 bases aligning to TRBD1. The J segment lost 3 bases and the V segment lost 2 bases, leaving 6 bases of the junction unmatched. CDR3 length equals 15 residues. Per the germline V gene, CDR1 is SGHRS and CDR2 is YFSETQ. CDR3 nucleotide sequence: TGCGCCAGCAGCTTCCTTAGGGGGCTGACAGATACGCAGTATTTT. It codes for CASSFLRGLTDTQYF.

The chain recombines TRBV4-1 with TRBJ2-5; either TRBD1 or TRBD2 may supply D (5 bases each). CDR1 and CDR2 (germline): MGHRA, YSYEKL. This CDR3 has 16 residues. Trimming cost V 1 base and J 2 bases, with 14 bases left between them. CDR3 sequence reads: CASSQGGTRIQETQYF. CDR3 DNA: TGCGCCAGCAGCCAAGGGGGGACCAGGATTCAAGAGACCCAGTACTTC.

CDR3 coding DNA: TGCGCCAGCAGCCCCTGGACAACTAATGAAAAACTGTTTTTT. As protein: CASSPWTTNEKLFF. The chain uses TRBV5-1 and TRBJ1-4; D call uncertain. Germline CDR1 is SGHRS and CDR2 is YFSETQ. The CDR3 is 14 residues long. The V and J ends lost 4 bases and 0 bases respectively, with 7 bases between them. The variable domain in full, completed from reference TRBV5-1 and TRBJ1-4, reads KAGVTQTPRYLIKTRGQQVTLSCSPISGHRSVSWYQQTPGQGLQFLFEYFSETQRNKGNFPGRFSGRQFSNSRSEMNVSTLELGDSALYLCASSPWTTNEKLFFGSGTQLSVL.

The CDR3 nucleotides read TGTGCCAGCAGCTTAAAGGGAAGGGGGCTCGAGCAGTACTTC. This sequence encodes CASSLKGRGLEQYF. The chain has TRBV13 and TRBJ2-7; TRBD1 matches 7 bases. In germline, CDR1 is PRHDT, CDR2 FYEKMQ (reference sequence). With 2 bases clipped from V and 6 bases from J, the junction kept 7 bases outside the gene matches. This CDR3 is 14 amino acids long.